These 23 T cell receptor beta chains share one sample of origin, sequenced in a study of PD-1 blockade in mismatch repair-deficient tumors. The assay was immunoSEQ multiplex PCR, and TCRdb's table has in-frame clones only and misses some. The sample lists about 19,000 clones; over 75% were seen once. Sequencing was performed on PBMCs, taken 52 weeks after starting pembrolizumab. These receptors all come from an adult with mismatch repair-deficient cancer.

The chain carries TRBV5-1 and TRBJ1-1, with D possibly TRBD1 on 5 matching bases. CDR1 is SGHRS, CDR2 YFSETQ, per germline. This CDR3 has 14 amino acids. V shed 6 bases and J shed 4 bases, with 16 bases lying between them. The CDR3 DNA sequence: TGCGCCAGCACACGGGGGGGTGGGCGCACTGAAGCTTTCTTT. Its protein is CASTRGGGRTEAFF.

The chain recombines TRBV7-3 with TRBJ2-7; 10 bases align to TRBD1. CDR1 is SGHTA and CDR2 is FQGTGA in the germline V gene. There are 16 residues in the CDR3. With V trimmed by 6 bases and J by 7 bases, 15 bases remained unmatched. The CDR3 here is CASSLGQGQGLREQYF. CDR3 nucleotides: TGTGCCAGCAGTTTAGGGCAGGGACAGGGGTTACGAGAGCAGTACTTC.

The rearrangement links TRBV6-1 to TRBJ1-1, with D possibly being TRBD1 (5 bases). Germline loops: CDR1 MNHNS, CDR2 SASEGT. The V and J ends lost 6 bases and 0 bases respectively, with 8 bases between them. The CDR3 consists of 13 residues. The CDR3 nucleotides read TGTGCCAGCAGGGACACATTGAACACTGAAGCTTTCTTT. It translates to CASRDTLNTEAFF.

This clone was observed a handful of times. The chain combines TRBV28 with TRBJ2-7; 8 bases map to TRBD1. CDR1 and CDR2 (germline): MDHEN, SYDVKM. The CDR3 totals 12 residues. With V trimmed by 5 bases and J by 12 bases, 9 bases remained unmatched. In DNA form, the CDR3 reads TGTGCCAGCAGTCCGCGGACAGGGCCAGGGTACTTC. The encoded protein is CASSPRTGPGYF.

The CDR3 loop reads CASSIAAGTEAFF. DNA of the CDR3: TGTGCCAGTAGTATCGCAGCGGGCACTGAAGCTTTCTTT. V and J are TRBV19 and TRBJ1-1; D gene unclear. V lost 3 bases and J 4 bases, leaving 9 bases between the germline ends. CDR3 length: 13 amino acids. In germline, CDR1 is LNHDA, CDR2 SQIVND (reference sequence).

The chain combines TRBV9 with TRBJ2-7, with TRBD1 matching over 10 bases. The CDR3 covers 16 residues. After removal of 0 bases from V and 7 bases from J, the junction contained 10 bases not matched to a gene. Germline V gene sequence: CDR1 SGDLS, CDR2 YYNGEE. CDR3 amino acids: CASSVVGGTGVGEQYF. The CDR3 region has the DNA TGTGCCAGCAGCGTAGTCGGTGGGACAGGGGTAGGGGAGCAGTACTTC.

The chain joins TRBV9 to TRBJ2-7, with 7 bases lining up with TRBD1. V lost 3 bases, J lost 6 bases, and 15 bases stayed unmatched. CDR3 length: 16 amino acids. Per germline, CDR1 SGDLS and CDR2 YYNGEE. CDR3 amino acids: CASSAEIRQHRGEQYF. CDR3 nucleotides: TGTGCCAGCAGCGCCGAGATCCGACAGCACAGGGGCGAGCAGTACTTC.

The rearrangement joins TRBV6-6 to TRBJ2-2; 8 bases fit TRBD1. The CDR3 spans 14 residues. Germline CDR1 is MNHNY and CDR2 is SVGAGI (reference sequence). The ends lost 6 bases at V and 4 bases at J; junction bases unmatched: 4. In DNA form, the CDR3 reads TGTGCCAGCAGGGACAGGGTCGGCACCGGGGAGCTGTTTTTT. As protein: CASRDRVGTGELFF.

V gene TRBV29-1 combines with J gene TRBJ2-3, with a possible D match to TRBD1 (6 bases). The CDR3 covers 13 residues. Trimming took 7 bases from V and 0 from J, leaving 11 bases between them. The V gene's germline CDR1 is SQVTM and CDR2 ANQGSEA. The CDR3 sequence: CSGQAPSTDTQYF. In nucleotides, the CDR3 is TGCAGCGGACAGGCTCCTAGCACAGATACGCAGTATTTT.

The chain couples TRBV5-8 to TRBJ2-7; 11 bases agree with TRBD2. The V gene end was trimmed by 3 bases and the J gene end by 4 bases; junction bases not matched to a gene: 9. CDR1 and CDR2 (germline): SGHTS, YDEGEE. The CDR3 is 16 amino acids. As DNA, the CDR3 is TGTGCCAGCAGCTCTACACTAGCGGGAGACGGTTACGAGCAGTACTTC. Translated, it gives CASSSTLAGDGYEQYF.

This chain uses TRBV6-6 with TRBJ1-2; D may be TRBD1 (6 bases). The CDR3 runs 15 residues. V was pared by 7 bases and J by 0 bases, with 15 bases between. The V gene's germline CDR1 is MNHNY and CDR2 SVGAGI (reference sequence). The CDR3 is CASTGQSVANYGYTF. As DNA, the CDR3 is TGTGCCAGCACCGGACAGTCGGTAGCTAACTATGGCTACACCTTC.

The chain couples TRBV28 to TRBJ2-2; D is perhaps TRBD1 (5 bases). The V end lost 4 bases, the J end lost 6 bases, and 15 bases lay between the germline ends. Looked up from germline, CDR1 is MDHEN and CDR2 is SYDVKM. The CDR3 is made up of 15 amino acids. CDR3 in DNA: TGTGCCAGCAGTTATGGGGCTAGAGTCCCCGGGGAGCTGTTTTTT. This gives the protein CASSYGARVPGELFF.

The V call is TRBV7-3, the J call TRBJ2-1; D not resolved. The V end lost 1 base, the J end lost 0 bases, and 10 bases lay between the germline ends. The CDR3 spans 16 residues. Germline values: CDR1 SGHTA, CDR2 FQGTGA. The CDR3 region is CASSLNELSSYNEQFF. CDR3 nucleotide sequence: TGTGCCAGCAGCTTAAACGAGCTAAGCTCCTACAATGAGCAGTTCTTC.

This clone was detected only once. J is TRBJ2-5 and V is TRBV18; 14 bases are a match to TRBD2. The CDR3 contains 17 residues. The J segment lost 0 bases and the V segment lost 2 bases, leaving 2 bases of the junction unmatched. Per germline, CDR1 KGHSH and CDR2 LQKENI. CDR3 sequence reads: CASSPRTSGGYQETQYF. As DNA, the CDR3 is TGTGCCAGCTCACCAAGGACTAGCGGGGGGTACCAAGAGACCCAGTACTTC.

The chain recombines TRBV19 with TRBJ2-1; TRBD2 is a possible D gene (6 bases). This CDR3 has 13 amino acids. CDR1 LNHDA and CDR2 SQIVND come from the germline V gene (reference sequence). The ends were cut back, 2 bases at V and 10 bases at J, with 12 bases in the middle. The CDR3 DNA is TGTGCCAGTAGTATAAGGGAGGCTGGGGAGCAGTTCTTC. Translating it yields CASSIREAGEQFF.

This chain links TRBV28 with TRBJ1-3, with D hard to call. The CDR3 covers 12 residues. Trimming left V 6 bases short and J 1 base short, with 4 bases between. The germline gives CDR1 MDHEN, CDR2 SYDVKM. The CDR3: CASSLSGNTIYF. DNA of the CDR3: TGTGCCAGCAGCCTTTCTGGAAACACCATATATTTT.

The rearrangement uses TRBV9 and TRBJ2-3; a possible D gene is TRBD2 (5 bases). This CDR3 has 16 amino acids. V lost 4 bases and J 0 bases, leaving 15 bases between the germline ends. Germline-derived CDR1 and CDR2 are SGDLS and YYNGEE. As DNA, the CDR3 is TGTGCCAGCAGCCCCATTAGCTGGACTAGCACAGATACGCAGTATTTT. Amino acids: CASSPISWTSTDTQYF. Full variable domain (rest looked up from reference TRBV9 and TRBJ2-3): DSGVTQTPKHLITATGQRVTLRCSPRSGDLSVYWYQQSLDQGLQFLIQYYNGEERAKGNILERFSAQQFPDLHSELNLSSLELGDSALYFCASSPISWTSTDTQYFGPGTRLTVL.

The CDR3 DNA reads as TGTGCCAGCAGTTTATTTTCTGGGGAGGGGGTGAACCAGCCCCAGCATTTT. Protein product: CASSLFSGEGVNQPQHF. The V call is TRBV27, the J call TRBJ1-5, with D possibly matching TRBD1 (6 bases). The V and J ends lost 1 base and 7 bases respectively, with 20 bases between them. This CDR3 has 17 residues. Looked up from germline, CDR1 is MNHEY and CDR2 is SMNVEV (reference sequence).

This chain joins TRBV18 and TRBJ1-1; D unresolved. This CDR3 has 13 residues. The V end lost 3 bases, the J end lost 2 bases, and 7 bases lay between the germline ends. Per germline, CDR1 KGHSH and CDR2 LQKENI. The CDR3 here is CASSPGGNTEAFF. The DNA of the CDR3 is TGTGCCAGCTCACCTGGCGGCAACACTGAAGCTTTCTTT.

V usage is TRBV5-1 and J usage is TRBJ1-2, with 7 bases matching TRBD1. The CDR3 has 16 residues. Per germline, CDR1 SGHRS and CDR2 YFSETQ. V trimming: 1 base; J trimming: 6 bases; junction bases outside the gene matches: 12. This chain's CDR3 is CASSLTAGGRLNGYTF. CDR3 coding DNA: TGCGCCAGCAGCTTGACCGCAGGGGGTCGACTAAATGGCTACACCTTC.

The chain combines TRBV14 with TRBJ1-2; a possible D gene is TRBD1 (5 bases). CDR1 is SGHDN and CDR2 is FVKESK in the germline V gene. The CDR3 has 13 amino acids. Trimming took 4 bases from V and 6 from J, leaving 12 bases between them. This CDR3 reads CASSPWGVNGYTF. DNA for the CDR3: TGTGCCAGCAGCCCATGGGGGGTGAATGGCTACACCTTC. The entire variable domain, with the rest obtained from reference TRBV14 and TRBJ1-2, is as follows: EAGVTQFPSHSVIEKGQTVTLRCDPISGHDNLYWYRRVMGKEIKFLLHFVKESKQDESGMPNNRFLAERTGGTYSTLKVQPAELEDSGVYFCASSPWGVNGYTFGSGTRLTVV.

This chain uses TRBV29-1 with TRBJ2-5; 10 bases fit TRBD1. The better agreement between TRBJ2-7 and the DNA end casts doubt on the J call. The germline V gene has CDR1 SQVTM and CDR2 ANQGSEA. The CDR3 totals 13 residues. The CDR3 nucleotides read TGCAGCGTTGAGACAGGGGGCAACTACGAGCAGTACTTC. This encodes CSVETGGNYEQYF.

The genes are TRBV28 and TRBJ2-1; TRBD1 matches at 7 bases. Germline CDR1 MDHEN, CDR2 SYDVKM. This CDR3 has 16 amino acids. V shed 7 bases, J shed 1 base, and the junction held 10 bases outside the gene matches. Written as DNA, the CDR3 is TGTGCCAGCACCAAGAGCAGGGGGATTTCCTACAATGAGCAGTTCTTC. Amino acid sequence: CASTKSRGISYNEQFF. Full variable domain (missing parts from reference TRBV28 and TRBJ2-1): DVKVTQSSRYLVKRTGEKVFLECVQDMDHENMFWYRQDPGLGLRLIYFSYDVKMKEKGDIPEGYSVSREKKERFSLILESASTNQTSMYLCASTKSRGISYNEQFFGPGTRLTVL.